Listed below are T cell receptor beta chains from one sample, sequenced in a study of cytomegalovirus exposure and HLA in healthy donors. Measured with immunoSEQ multiplex PCR; TCRdb has only the in-frame clones, and not every one. Among 150,000 to 170,000 clones listed, roughly 70% were seen once. Sequenced: PBMCs. These TCRs come from a young man in good health and CMV-seronegative. The CDR3 runs from the conserved cysteine through the conserved F or W. The D gene is left open where the match is weak.

d_call	v_call	cdr3_aa
TRBD1	TRBV27	CASSPPGQGDTEAFF
.	TRBV5-8	CASSLDRVGGELFF
.	TRBV6-4	CATLWEPGTYEQYF
TRBD2	TRBV6-5	CASSFSGASYNEQFF
.	TRBV21-1	CARAPGHLASNYGYTF
.	TRBV28	CASSLGGGRDTEAFF
.	TRBV7-9	CASSPRTGGSETQYF
.	TRBV29-1	CSVGGLAYNEQFF
.	TRBV6-1	CASTPSTGTDQPQHF
TRBD2	TRBV6-4	CASSDQRGRTGELFF
TRBD1	TRBV27	CASSLQGQGSNEQYF
TRBD2	TRBV18	CASSPLGLEEQFF
.	TRBV19	CASMSPSNTGELFF
TRBD2	TRBV29-1	CSVGSGVEQFF
TRBD2	TRBV15	CATSRLAGEYNEQFF
.	TRBV29-1	CSVGAGLPNYGYTF
TRBD1	TRBV7-8	CASSQGQGSNQPQHF
.	TRBV6-4	CASSRASSYNEQFF
TRBD2	TRBV5-4	CASSLLAGGVGTQYF
.	TRBV2	CASSGTENSNQPQHF
.	TRBV7-8	CASSSDSQETQYF